Below, 28 T cell receptor beta chains from the same sample are listed, as sequenced in a study of Tregs in tolerant kidney transplant recipients. TCRdb's copy holds only in-frame clones and misses some; the assay was immunoSEQ multiplex PCR. The repertoire includes tens of thousands of clones, around nine tenths of them detected once, and roughly 0.4% sits in the top ten. This specimen consisted of CD4+ T cells from blood, obtained before the transplant. These receptors all come from a human donor who received a combined kidney and bone marrow transplant.

This clone was seen once. This chain uses TRBV11-2 with TRBJ1-5; possible D gene TRBD1, 6 bases. Germline-derived CDR1 and CDR2 are SGHAT and FQNNGV. The CDR3 contains 14 residues. Between the trimmed V and J ends, which lost 5 bases and 6 bases, there was a span of 14 bases. The CDR3 protein is CASSHTGKGQPQHF. The CDR3 nucleotides are TGTGCCAGCAGCCATACAGGGAAGGGTCAGCCCCAGCATTTT.

This chain joins TRBV18 and TRBJ2-1; TRBD2 agrees at 15 bases. CDR3 length: 14 amino acids. The V segment lost 6 bases and the J segment 10 bases; nucleotides outside the gene matches: 4. Germline CDR1 reads KGHSH; CDR2 reads LQKENI. The CDR3 loop reads CASSLGTSGREQFF. CDR3 nucleotides: TGTGCCAGCTCTCTCGGGACTAGCGGGAGGGAGCAGTTCTTC.

The CDR3 DNA is TGCGCCAGCAGCCAAGATATCCCATTGGGGGGGGTCGCCACTGAAGCTTTCTTT. It specifies CASSQDIPLGGVATEAFF. The chain couples TRBV4-1 to TRBJ1-1, with a possible D match to TRBD1 (5 bases). The CDR3 has 18 amino acids. Per the germline V gene, CDR1 is MGHRA and CDR2 is YSYEKL. Trimming stripped 0 bases from V and 4 bases from J, with 21 bases between.

The rearrangement uses TRBV30 and TRBJ2-5, with a possible D match to TRBD2 (6 bases). The length of the CDR3 is 15 residues. The V end was cut by 1 base, the J end by 2 bases, with 14 bases between. Germline V gene data show CDR1 as GTSNPN and CDR2 as SVGIG (reference sequence). The CDR3 here is CAWSGQGGSQETQYF. CDR3 nucleotide sequence: TGTGCCTGGAGTGGGCAGGGAGGCTCACAAGAGACCCAGTACTTC.

This clone has just one count. This chain joins TRBV4-2 and TRBJ2-1; TRBD2 matches 10 bases. Germline V gene data show CDR1 as LGHNA and CDR2 as YNFKEQ. Losses at the gene ends were 1 base for V and 7 bases for J; bases not matched to a gene: 7. CDR3 length equals 16 residues. CDR3 in amino acids: CASSQGPSGSVNEQFF. In nucleotides, the CDR3 is TGTGCCAGCAGCCAAGGGCCTAGCGGGAGTGTTAATGAGCAGTTCTTC.

This chain links TRBV28 with TRBJ1-1, with D possibly matching TRBD1 (6 bases). Germline V lookup: CDR1 MDHEN, CDR2 SYDVKM. Trimming stripped 1 base from V and 4 bases from J, with 10 bases between. This CDR3 is built from 14 residues. The CDR3 nucleotides read TGTGCCAGCAGTTTATATACAGGGAGCACTGAAGCTTTCTTT. Residues: CASSLYTGSTEAFF.

The rearrangement joins TRBV7-8 to TRBJ1-2; 7 nucleotides agree with TRBD1. The germline gives CDR1 SGHVS, CDR2 FQNEAQ. V gave up 2 bases and J gave up 7 bases; unmatched junction bases: 4. The CDR3 runs to 13 residues. CDR3 sequence: CASSLSYRGGYTF. The DNA of the CDR3 is TGTGCCAGCAGCTTATCCTACAGGGGTGGCTACACCTTC.

This clone has only one observation. The CDR3 region is CASSFGQGAWQPQHF. CDR3 nucleotides: TGTGCCAGCAGTTTCGGGCAGGGGGCTTGGCAGCCCCAGCATTTT. The J gene is TRBJ1-5, the V gene TRBV28; 8 bases are a match to TRBD1. Per germline, CDR1 MDHEN and CDR2 SYDVKM. Unmatched junction bases numbered 8, after V lost 3 bases and J lost 7 bases. There are 15 residues in the CDR3.

This clone showed up just a few times. CDR3 region: CASTPPQGQWDYGYTF. DNA of the CDR3: TGTGCCAGCACCCCACCCCAGGGACAGTGGGACTATGGCTACACCTTC. The gene calls are TRBV28 and TRBJ1-2; the match to TRBD1 covers 7 bases. Germline values: CDR1 MDHEN, CDR2 SYDVKM. J gave up 3 bases and V 7 bases, and 14 bases lay outside the gene matches. CDR3 length equals 16 residues.

This chain connects TRBV7-8 to TRBJ2-3; TRBD1 is a possible D gene (6 bases). The germline V gene has CDR1 SGHVS and CDR2 FQNEAQ. Trimming took 5 bases from V and 2 from J, leaving 17 bases between them. CDR3 length: 16 residues. This CDR3 is CASSPRQGRPTDTQYF. The CDR3 DNA reads as TGTGCCAGCAGCCCAAGGCAGGGGCGACCCACAGATACGCAGTATTTT.

The J gene is TRBJ2-7, the V gene TRBV5-1; the D gene is possibly TRBD1 (6 bases). V lost 2 bases and J 4 bases, leaving 16 bases between the germline ends. The CDR3 runs to 15 residues. Germline-derived CDR1 and CDR2 are SGHRS and YFSETQ. The CDR3 sequence: CASSLDGTTEYEQYF. DNA of the CDR3: TGCGCCAGCAGCTTAGACGGGACAACTGAATACGAGCAGTACTTC.

The rearrangement uses TRBV6-1 and TRBJ2-7; 9 nucleotides align to TRBD2. CDR1 is MNHNS, CDR2 SASEGT, per germline. V was clipped by 6 bases and J by 0 bases; unmatched bases: 6. The CDR3 sequence is 15 residues long. The CDR3 nucleotides are TGTGCCAGCAGGTTCGTTAGCGGGAGCTCCTACGAGCAGTACTTC. Its translation: CASRFVSGSSYEQYF.

The chain recombines TRBV5-4 with TRBJ2-1, with 9 nucleotides matching TRBD2. The V gene end was trimmed by 4 bases and the J gene end by 5 bases; junction bases not matched to a gene: 7. The CDR3 is 15 residues long. Germline-derived CDR1 and CDR2 are SGHNT and YYREEE (reference sequence). CDR3 residues: CASSRTGGGDNEQFF. In DNA, the CDR3 is TGTGCCAGCAGCCGTACTGGCGGGGGGGACAATGAGCAGTTCTTC.

V usage is TRBV4-1 and J usage is TRBJ2-5; 9 nucleotides agree with TRBD1. Germline values: CDR1 MGHRA, CDR2 YSYEKL. Losses at the gene ends were 1 base for V and 1 base for J; bases not matched to a gene: 4. The CDR3 contains 16 residues. The CDR3 DNA sequence: TGCGCCAGCAGCCAAGCGGGGACAGGGATCCAAGAGACCCAGTACTTC. Amino acid sequence: CASSQAGTGIQETQYF.

The chain's CDR3 is CASSASLTSGNHEQYF. The CDR3, as DNA: TGTGCCAGCAGTGCGTCTCTGACTAGCGGGAACCACGAGCAGTACTTC. The gene calls are TRBV2 and TRBJ2-7; 11 nucleotides align to TRBD2. The V segment lost 4 bases and the J segment 5 bases; nucleotides outside the gene matches: 10. Germline CDR1 is SNHLY and CDR2 is FYNNEI. There are 16 residues in the CDR3.

The V and J genes are TRBV27 and TRBJ2-2; D is perhaps TRBD1 (5 bases). Germline CDR1 and CDR2: MNHEY and SMNVEV (reference sequence). This CDR3 has 15 amino acids. Between the trimmed V and J ends, which lost 3 bases and 4 bases, there was a span of 12 bases. Written as DNA, the CDR3 is TGTGCCAGCAGTTTTAGGCAGGGAAGCACCGGGGAGCTGTTTTTT. Protein product: CASSFRQGSTGELFF.

In nucleotides, the CDR3 is TGCGCCAGCAGCACGGGACTAGCGGGAGCGGAGACCCAGTACTTC. Amino acid sequence: CASSTGLAGAETQYF. This chain uses TRBV5-1 with TRBJ2-5; TRBD2 matches at 14 bases. V lost 4 bases to trimming and J lost 5 bases; unmatched junction nucleotides: 4. The CDR3 totals 15 residues. Germline CDR1 reads SGHRS; CDR2 reads YFSETQ.

V and J are TRBV6-5 and TRBJ2-7; a weak D match, TRBD1 (6 bases). With 0 bases removed from V and 3 bases from J, the gap between germline ends came to 9 bases. The germline CDR1 and CDR2 sequences are MNHEY and SVGAGI. The length of the CDR3 is 14 residues. CDR3 sequence reads: CASSYSTGDYEQYF. In DNA form, the CDR3 reads TGTGCCAGCAGTTACTCGACAGGCGACTACGAGCAGTACTTC.

The CDR3: CASRATGLTNEKLFF. The CDR3 DNA is TGTGCCAGCAGAGCCACAGGGCTTACTAATGAAAAACTGTTTTTT. The chain uses TRBV11-2 and TRBJ1-4; the D gene is possibly TRBD1 (6 bases). This CDR3 is built from 15 residues. Germline V lookup: CDR1 SGHAT, CDR2 FQNNGV. V was clipped by 6 bases and J by 2 bases, with 13 bases between them.

As DNA, the CDR3 is TGTGCCAGCAGGGAACAGGGGACTGGCGAGACCCAGTACTTC. It codes for CASREQGTGETQYF. This chain joins TRBV6-5 and TRBJ2-5, with D possibly being TRBD1 (7 bases). CDR3 length: 14 amino acids. Germline CDR1 and CDR2: MNHEY and SVGAGI. Trimming left V 6 bases short and J 5 bases short, with 16 bases between.

This chain connects TRBV5-1 to TRBJ1-1, with 7 nucleotides matching TRBD1. The CDR3 sequence is 14 residues long. CDR1 and CDR2 from the germline V gene are SGHRS and YFSETQ. V shed 4 bases, J shed 5 bases, and the junction held 8 bases outside the gene matches. CDR3: CASSPQGTETEAFF. In DNA, the CDR3 is TGCGCCAGCAGCCCACAGGGGACAGAAACTGAAGCTTTCTTT.

The gene calls are TRBV10-3 and TRBJ2-5; 8 nucleotides line up with TRBD1. Germline-derived CDR1 and CDR2 are ENHRY and SYGVKD. After removal of 8 bases from V and 3 bases from J, the junction contained 2 bases not matched to a gene. The CDR3 totals 12 residues. CDR3 amino acids: CAISDREETQYF. CDR3 coding DNA: TGTGCCATCTCGGACAGGGAAGAGACCCAGTACTTC.

This clone was recorded once. At the DNA level, this CDR3 is encoded by other sequences in the same sample as well. The chain couples TRBV4-1 to TRBJ1-4; 9 bases are shared with TRBD1. The CDR3 runs 14 residues. V dropped 4 bases and J dropped 4; count of bases not matched to a gene: 1. Germline lookup yields CDR1 MGHRA and CDR2 YSYEKL. This CDR3 is CASSPGQGNEKLFF. As DNA, the CDR3 is TGCGCCAGCAGCCCGGGACAGGGTAATGAAAAACTGTTTTTT.

J is TRBJ1-1 and V is TRBV18; possibly TRBD1 for D (5 bases). This CDR3 has 13 residues. V gave up 3 bases and J gave up 9 bases, with 14 bases separating them. In germline, CDR1 is KGHSH, CDR2 LQKENI. CDR3 loop: CASSPVREGQAFF. In nucleotides, the CDR3 is TGTGCCAGCTCACCCGTCCGGGAGGGGCAAGCTTTCTTT.

The chain links TRBV29-1 to TRBJ1-1, with D possibly TRBD1 on 5 matching bases. The germline V gene encodes CDR1 SQVTM and CDR2 ANQGSEA. The V end was cut by 5 bases, the J end by 5 bases, with 18 bases between. This CDR3 contains 14 residues. The CDR3 sequence: CSVNHRGMGTEAFF. CDR3 in DNA: TGCAGCGTTAACCATCGGGGGATGGGGACTGAAGCTTTCTTT. The full variable domain, in which reference TRBV29-1 and TRBJ1-1 provide the parts outside the CDR3, is SAVISQKPSRDICQRGTSLTIQCQVDSQVTMMFWYRQQPGQSLTLIATANQGSEATYESGFVIDKFPISRPNLTFSTLTVSNMSPEDSSIYLCSVNHRGMGTEAFFGQGTRLTVV.

This clone was seen a few times. The V call is TRBV30, the J call TRBJ1-2, with D perhaps matching TRBD1 (5 bases). This CDR3 comprises 13 residues. The V end lost 6 bases, the J end lost 3 bases, and 14 bases lay between the germline ends. Germline loops: CDR1 GTSNPN, CDR2 SVGIG (reference sequence). The chain's CDR3 is CACEIDSDYGYTF. CDR3 in DNA: TGTGCCTGCGAAATAGACAGCGACTATGGCTACACCTTC.

This sequence joins TRBV4-1 and TRBJ1-1; unclear D gene. Germline values: CDR1 MGHRA, CDR2 YSYEKL. The CDR3 totals 15 residues. Trimming took off 3 bases at V and 7 bases at J, with 18 bases between the two ends. The CDR3 bases are TGCGCCAGCAGCCAGTGGAGAAAAACACGGGGTGAAGCTTTCTTT. Translation gives CASSQWRKTRGEAFF.

This rearrangement joins TRBV6-5 to TRBJ1-2, with 7 nucleotides matching TRBD1. V was clipped by 5 bases and J by 4 bases; unmatched bases: 7. Germline V gene data show CDR1 as MNHEY and CDR2 as SVGAGI. The length of the CDR3 is 14 residues. The CDR3 spells CASSRRQGGYGYTF. CDR3 bases: TGTGCCAGCAGTAGACGACAGGGCGGCTATGGCTACACCTTC.